This T cell receptor beta chain was found in a study of blood T cell repertoires in COVID-19. Per the authors' pipeline: Estimated nucleated cell counts came from reference gene primer amplification. TCRdb's copy holds only in-frame clones and misses some; the assay was immunoSEQ multiplex PCR. That table is the source of V, J and clone size, and D and trimming were worked out from the DNA. The sample includes 130,000 to 150,000 clones, 87% of them seen just once. Germline V lookup: CDR1 SGDLS, CDR2 YYNGEE. Trimming took off 4 bases at V and 3 bases at J, with 26 bases between the two ends. The CDR3 has 18 residues.

The genes are TRBV9 and TRBJ2-7; tentatively, D is TRBD2 (5 bases). This sequence was found in a man aged 45-60 years who had recovered from COVID-19. The sequenced sample was peripheral blood. The CDR3 region has the DNA TGTGCCAGCAGCCAACACGATAAAGGACCGGGGATCCACTACGAGCAGTACTTC. This sequence encodes CASSQHDKGPGIHYEQYF.